This TCR beta chain was observed in a study of blood T cells in healthy people across ages. Findings of the study overall: Aged donors had fewer naive CD4+ cells and lower diversity than long-lived donors.

Trimming stripped 10 bases from V and 8 bases from J, with 21 bases between. Germline V CDR1 and CDR2: MDHEN, SYDVKM. The CDR3 is made up of 14 amino acids. Primed by a sample-barcoded 5' primer and a J-beta primer mix, a second PCR proceeded for 7 to 11 cycles. TCRdb recomputed calls from the 5' RACE reads with MiXCR, one row per CDR3 protein. Of about 1.8 million distinct CDR3 sequences in the sample, 49% were seen once. Healthy Caucasian individuals from Russia aged roughly 6 to 90 served as donors. About 9.9 milliliters of peripheral blood were drawn from each donor. In the case of this clonotype: The target antigen is unknown.

This clonotype originated in a woman aged 40 to 55 in good health. The sequenced sample consisted of blood. The rearrangement joins TRBV28 to TRBJ2-1; D gene uncertain. The CDR3 region is CAIPRVDSLDEQFF. The CDR3 DNA reads TGTGCCATCCCAAGGGTGGATTCTTTGGATGAGCAGTTCTTC.